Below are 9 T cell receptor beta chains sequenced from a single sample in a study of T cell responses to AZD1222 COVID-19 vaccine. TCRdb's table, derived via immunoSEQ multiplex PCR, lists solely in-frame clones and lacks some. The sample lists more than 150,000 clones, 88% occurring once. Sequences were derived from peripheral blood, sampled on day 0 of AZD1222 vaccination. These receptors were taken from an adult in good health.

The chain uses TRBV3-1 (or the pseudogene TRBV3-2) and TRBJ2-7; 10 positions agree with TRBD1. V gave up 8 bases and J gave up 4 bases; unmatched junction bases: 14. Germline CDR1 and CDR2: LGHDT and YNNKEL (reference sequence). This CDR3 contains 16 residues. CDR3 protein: CASGPTGTGVIYEQYF. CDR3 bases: TGTGCCAGCGGGCCCACCGGGACAGGGGTTATTTACGAGCAGTACTTC.

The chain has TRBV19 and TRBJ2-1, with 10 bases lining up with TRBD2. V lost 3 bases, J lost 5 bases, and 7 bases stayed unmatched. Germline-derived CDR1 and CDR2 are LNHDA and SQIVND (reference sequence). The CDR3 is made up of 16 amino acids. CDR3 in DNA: TGTGCCAGTAGTATGCCCGCCAGCGGGAGGGACAATGAGCAGTTCTTC. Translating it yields CASSMPASGRDNEQFF. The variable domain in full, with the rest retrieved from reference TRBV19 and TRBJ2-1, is DGGITQSPKYLFRKEGQNVTLSCEQNLNHDAMYWYRQDPGQGLRLIYYSQIVNDFQKGDIAEGYSVSREKKESFPLTVTSAQKNPTAFYLCASSMPASGRDNEQFFGPGTRLTVL.

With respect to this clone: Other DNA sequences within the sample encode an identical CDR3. DNA for the CDR3: TGTGCCAGCAGCGACAGTCCTCTCTCCTACGAGCAGTACTTC. Translation: CASSDSPLSYEQYF. The genes are TRBV6-2 or TRBV6-3 and TRBJ2-7, with D possibly TRBD1 on 5 matching bases. The V and J ends lost 6 bases and 0 bases respectively, with 12 bases between them. The CDR3 is made up of 14 amino acids. Germline V lookup: CDR1 MNHEY, CDR2 SVGEGT.

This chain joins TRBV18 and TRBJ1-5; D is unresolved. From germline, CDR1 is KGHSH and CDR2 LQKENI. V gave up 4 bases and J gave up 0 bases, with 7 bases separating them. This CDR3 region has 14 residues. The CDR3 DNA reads TGTGCCAGCTCACGGGAACATAGCAATCAGCCCCAGCATTTT. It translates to CASSREHSNQPQHF.

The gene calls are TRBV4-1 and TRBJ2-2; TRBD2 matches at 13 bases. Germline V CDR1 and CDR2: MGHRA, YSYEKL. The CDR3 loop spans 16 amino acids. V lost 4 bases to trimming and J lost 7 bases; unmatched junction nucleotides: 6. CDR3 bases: TGCGCCAGCAGCCCGGGACTAGCGGGGAGGGACGGGGAGCTGTTTTTT. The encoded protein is CASSPGLAGRDGELFF.

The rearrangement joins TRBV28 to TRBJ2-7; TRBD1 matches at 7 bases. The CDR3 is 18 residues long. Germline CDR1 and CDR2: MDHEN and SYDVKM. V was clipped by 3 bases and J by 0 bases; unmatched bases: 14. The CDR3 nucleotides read TGTGCCAGCAGTTTGCGAAGGGTCCGGACAGGAGACTCCTACGAGCAGTACTTC. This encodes CASSLRRVRTGDSYEQYF.

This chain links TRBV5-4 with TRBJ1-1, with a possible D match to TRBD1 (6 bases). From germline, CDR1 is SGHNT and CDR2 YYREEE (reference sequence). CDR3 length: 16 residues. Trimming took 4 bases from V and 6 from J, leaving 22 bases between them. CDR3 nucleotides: TGTGCCAGCAGCCTGGGGAGCGGGACATTATCACCTGAAGCTTTCTTT. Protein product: CASSLGSGTLSPEAFF. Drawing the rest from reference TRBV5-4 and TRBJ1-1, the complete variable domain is ETGVTQSPTHLIKTRGQQVTLRCSSQSGHNTVSWYQQALGQGPQFIFQYYREEENGRGNFPPRFSGLQFPNYSSELNVNALELDDSALYLCASSLGSGTLSPEAFFGQGTRLTVV.

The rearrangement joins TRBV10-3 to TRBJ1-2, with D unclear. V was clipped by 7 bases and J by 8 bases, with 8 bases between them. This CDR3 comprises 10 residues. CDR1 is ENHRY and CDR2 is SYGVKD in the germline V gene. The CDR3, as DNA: TGTGCCATCATCCCTAGAGGCTACACCTTC. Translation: CAIIPRGYTF.

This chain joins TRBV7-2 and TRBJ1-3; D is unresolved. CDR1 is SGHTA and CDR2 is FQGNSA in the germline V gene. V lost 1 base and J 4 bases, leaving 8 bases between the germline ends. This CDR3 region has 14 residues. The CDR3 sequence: CASSLESDGNTIYF. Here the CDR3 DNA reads TGTGCCAGCAGCTTAGAGTCCGACGGAAACACCATATATTTT.